One sample yielded the 22 T cell receptor beta chains listed below, sequenced in a study of blood T cell repertoires in COVID-19. Assay: immunoSEQ multiplex PCR; the TCRdb copy retains only in-frame clones and omits some. The profile shows approximately 250,000 clones, roughly 80% of them singletons. Specimen: peripheral blood. These receptors originate from a man aged 60 to 69 with acute or convalescent COVID-19.

The chain links TRBV4-3 to TRBJ2-1; D is ambiguous. The ends were cut back, 2 bases at V and 4 bases at J, with 12 bases in the middle. Germline values: CDR1 LGHNA, CDR2 YSLEER. The CDR3 loop spans 15 amino acids. Here the CDR3 reads CASSQQVLAYNEQFF. DNA for the CDR3: TGCGCCAGCAGCCAACAGGTTCTGGCTTACAATGAGCAGTTCTTC.

A word on this clone: Other DNA sequences within the sample encode an identical CDR3. This chain uses TRBV7-9 with TRBJ2-7; D remains ambiguous. The CDR3 contains 13 residues. The V gene's germline CDR1 is SEHNR and CDR2 FQNEAQ (reference sequence). Trimming took off 1 base at V and 0 bases at J, with 4 bases between the two ends. The CDR3: CASSLDSSYEQYF. The DNA of the CDR3 is TGTGCCAGCAGCTTAGACAGCTCCTACGAGCAGTACTTC. Full variable domain (missing parts from reference TRBV7-9 and TRBJ2-7): DTGVSQNPRHKITKRGQNVTFRCDPISEHNRLYWYRQTLGQGPEFLTYFQNEAQLEKSRLLSDRFSAERPKGSFSTLEIQRTEQGDSAMYLCASSLDSSYEQYFGPGTRLTVT.

The V call is TRBV27, the J call TRBJ2-2, with TRBD1 identical over 7 bases. CDR1 and CDR2 from the germline V gene are MNHEY and SMNVEV (reference sequence). Trimming removed 4 bases from V and 2 bases from J; junction bases left unmatched: 4. The CDR3 is made up of 15 amino acids. CDR3 in amino acids: CASSSRQGNTGELFF. CDR3 in DNA: TGTGCCAGCAGTTCCCGACAGGGCAACACCGGGGAGCTGTTTTTT.

This chain links TRBV30 with TRBJ2-3; D gene uncertain. Germline V gene data show CDR1 as GTSNPN and CDR2 as SVGIG (reference sequence). The CDR3 covers 15 residues. With 1 base removed from V and 2 bases from J, the gap between germline ends came to 13 bases. In nucleotides, the CDR3 is TGTGCCTGGAGTGGGAGTTCGGCCCCCACAGATACGCAGTATTTT. Its translation is CAWSGSSAPTDTQYF.

V and J are TRBV27 and TRBJ1-2; 9 bases fit TRBD1. This CDR3 is built from 16 residues. J gave up 1 base and V 5 bases, and 8 bases lay outside the gene matches. In germline, CDR1 is MNHEY, CDR2 SMNVEV (reference sequence). CDR3 residues: CASSRTGANFNYGYTF. DNA of the CDR3: TGTGCCAGCAGTCGGACAGGGGCGAATTTTAACTATGGCTACACCTTC.

This chain uses TRBV2 with TRBJ2-3; D is possibly TRBD1 (5 bases). Between the trimmed V and J ends, which lost 4 bases and 7 bases, there was a span of 9 bases. Germline lookup yields CDR1 SNHLY and CDR2 FYNNEI. This CDR3 has 12 amino acids. This CDR3 reads CASSGRGNTQYF. The CDR3 DNA reads as TGTGCCAGCAGTGGAAGGGGAAATACGCAGTATTTT.

This clone appeared a single time. The gene calls are TRBV9 and TRBJ2-2; the D is unclear. This CDR3 has 15 amino acids. V lost 4 bases, J lost 4 bases, and 14 bases lay in between. Germline V lookup: CDR1 SGDLS, CDR2 YYNGEE. In nucleotides, the CDR3 is TGTGCCAGCAGCCCGGAGTTCGAAGGCACCGGGGAGCTGTTTTTT. Translated: CASSPEFEGTGELFF.

The rearrangement uses TRBV19 and TRBJ2-2; perhaps TRBD1 as D (6 bases). Between the trimmed V and J ends, which lost 1 base and 6 bases, there was a span of 12 bases. The CDR3 contains 15 residues. Germline loops: CDR1 LNHDA, CDR2 SQIVND (reference sequence). Here the CDR3 DNA reads TGTGCCAGTAGTATAGGTGACAGGTTCCCCGGGGAGCTGTTTTTT. Translating it yields CASSIGDRFPGELFF.

The rearrangement links TRBV10-2 to TRBJ1-2; 7 bases are a match to TRBD1. This CDR3 spans 13 amino acids. V lost 8 bases and J lost 4; bases outside the gene matches: 7. Germline lookup yields CDR1 WSHSY and CDR2 SAAADI. The CDR3 DNA reads TGCGCCAGCTCAACACAGGGGACCTATGGCTACACCTTC. Its protein is CASSTQGTYGYTF.

The V and J genes are TRBV9 and TRBJ2-4, with 7 bases lining up with TRBD1. V trimming: 4 bases; J trimming: 9 bases; junction bases outside the gene matches: 13. This CDR3 has 15 residues. The germline V gene encodes CDR1 SGDLS and CDR2 YYNGEE. CDR3 sequence (DNA): TGTGCCAGCAGCCCTCATCGACAGGGTTGGAGCATTCAGTACTTC. It translates to CASSPHRQGWSIQYF. Full variable domain (missing parts from reference TRBV9 and TRBJ2-4): DSGVTQTPKHLITATGQRVTLRCSPRSGDLSVYWYQQSLDQGLQFLIQYYNGEERAKGNILERFSAQQFPDLHSELNLSSLELGDSALYFCASSPHRQGWSIQYFGAGTRLSVL.

The chain couples TRBV3-1 (or the pseudogene TRBV3-2) to TRBJ1-1; D is undetermined. V dropped 0 bases and J dropped 6 bases, with 11 bases sitting between them. Germline assignment: CDR1 LGHDT and CDR2 YNNKEL (reference sequence). The CDR3 has 14 amino acids. CDR3 sequence (DNA): TGTGCCAGCAGCCAAGAAGATCACAGCCCTGAAGCTTTCTTT. Its protein product is CASSQEDHSPEAFF.

A note on this clone: The junction and the germline gene differ at one end; a read error may be behind it. The chain couples TRBV2 to TRBJ1-2; a weak D match, TRBD1 (5 bases). The germline V gene has CDR1 SNHLY and CDR2 FYNNEI. The CDR3 totals 13 residues. The CDR3 bases are TGTGCCAGCAGGGAAGGGGTCGGGAATGGCTACACCTTC. Protein product: CASREGVGNGYTF.

This clone has only a few counts. J is TRBJ1-5 and V is TRBV19; 7 nucleotides align to TRBD1. The CDR3 is 16 amino acids. Trimming removed 3 bases from V and 5 bases from J; junction bases left unmatched: 10. Per germline, CDR1 LNHDA and CDR2 SQIVND (reference sequence). This CDR3 reads CASSIPGGGMDQPQHF. The CDR3 region has the DNA TGTGCCAGTAGTATCCCGGGAGGGGGCATGGATCAGCCCCAGCATTTT.

V is TRBV5-4 and J is TRBJ2-3, with 7 bases aligning to TRBD1. The CDR3 contains 14 residues. The ends lost 3 bases at V and 0 bases at J; junction bases unmatched: 1. CDR1 SGHNT and CDR2 YYREEE come from the germline V gene (reference sequence). CDR3 sequence (DNA): TGTGCCAGCAGCTGGGACAGTAGCACAGATACGCAGTATTTT. Its translation: CASSWDSSTDTQYF.

V and J are TRBV2 and TRBJ2-2, with a tentative D call TRBD2 (6 bases). V lost 10 bases, J lost 4 bases, and 13 bases lay in between. CDR1 is SNHLY, CDR2 FYNNEI, per germline. The length of the CDR3 is 13 residues. The CDR3 spells CATRSGVTGELFF. The CDR3 DNA reads as TGTGCCACCCGGTCGGGAGTCACCGGGGAGCTGTTTTTT.

The chain combines TRBV18 with TRBJ2-3, with 9 positions matching TRBD2. Germline V gives CDR1 KGHSH, CDR2 LQKENI. With V trimmed by 3 bases and J by 7 bases, 11 bases remained unmatched. This CDR3 spans 16 amino acids. DNA for the CDR3: TGTGCCAGCTCACCTCTAGCGGGGTCCATTCAAAATACGCAGTATTTT. This sequence encodes CASSPLAGSIQNTQYF.

The chain uses TRBV13 and TRBJ2-2; TRBD2 agrees at 7 bases. The germline V gene encodes CDR1 PRHDT and CDR2 FYEKMQ (reference sequence). With V trimmed by 7 bases and J by 0 bases, 8 bases remained unmatched. The CDR3 contains 16 residues. CDR3 nucleotide sequence: TGTGCCAGCACCATTATGGGGGGGTCGAACACCGGGGAGCTGTTTTTT. The encoded protein is CASTIMGGSNTGELFF.

The chain is built from TRBV10-3 and TRBJ1-5; 10 nucleotides agree with TRBD1. The germline gives CDR1 ENHRY, CDR2 SYGVKD. CDR3 length equals 14 residues. The ends lost 4 bases at V and 5 bases at J; junction bases unmatched: 2. In DNA, the CDR3 is TGTGCCATCAGTGGTGGACAGGGGGATCAGCCCCAGCATTTT. Protein: CAISGGQGDQPQHF.

This clone was detected once. The J gene is TRBJ2-2, the V gene TRBV18; D is undetermined. Trimming removed 0 bases from V and 1 base from J, with 9 bases in between. The CDR3 has 16 residues. Germline CDR1 is KGHSH and CDR2 is LQKENI. The CDR3 nucleotides are TGTGCCAGCTCACCACCCCCAGGCGTGAACACCGGGGAGCTGTTTTTT. It encodes CASSPPPGVNTGELFF.

This rearrangement joins TRBV5-8 to TRBJ1-1; 8 positions match TRBD1. This CDR3 contains 16 residues. The ends lost 0 bases at V and 5 bases at J; junction bases unmatched: 9. The germline V gene encodes CDR1 SGHTS and CDR2 YDEGEE. Written as DNA, the CDR3 is TGTGCCAGCAGCTTGGACGGGACAGGACGAACTACTGAAGCTTTCTTT. It translates to CASSLDGTGRTTEAFF.

The chain recombines TRBV9 with TRBJ1-1; TRBD1 agrees at 9 bases. CDR3 size: 17 residues. From germline, CDR1 is SGDLS and CDR2 YYNGEE. Germline trimming cut 0 bases from V and 0 bases from J; bases unmatched to any gene: 6. The CDR3 loop reads CASSVGDRVGLNTEAFF. The DNA for the CDR3 is TGTGCCAGCAGCGTAGGGGACAGGGTAGGCTTGAACACTGAAGCTTTCTTT.

This clone has a single count. The genes are TRBV5-1 and TRBJ2-7; tentatively, D is TRBD1 (6 bases). The CDR3 covers 14 residues. V was cut by 6 bases and J by 2 bases, with 15 bases left in between. CDR1 and CDR2 from the germline V gene are SGHRS and YFSETQ. CDR3 region: CASNPDSNPYEQYF. CDR3 DNA sequence: TGCGCCAGCAACCCGGACAGCAATCCCTACGAGCAGTACTTC.